A single sample is the source of the 2 T cell receptor beta chains below, sequenced in a study of lymphopenia after photon versus proton radiotherapy. TCRdb keeps only in-frame clones here, not all; method: immunoSEQ multiplex PCR. The repertoire holds 160,000 or so clones, with 75% to 90% as singletons. Sequences were derived from peripheral blood, sampled from a patient treated with photon-based radiotherapy. The receptor source for this set is a man aged 45-65 years with gastric cancer.

The genes are TRBV4-1 and TRBJ1-5, with no clear D. The CDR3 has 13 amino acids. Germline CDR1 reads MGHRA; CDR2 reads YSYEKL. Trimming removed 1 base at V and 9 bases at J, with 10 bases between. As DNA, the CDR3 is TGCGCCAGCAGCCAAGTTCAAGGTGCGCCCCAGCATTTT. Translation: CASSQVQGAPQHF.

This clone has just one count. The genes are TRBV6-6 and TRBJ1-1; maybe TRBD1 (6 bases). The CDR3 sequence is 13 residues long. With 6 bases removed from V and 3 bases from J, the gap between germline ends came to 11 bases. CDR1 MNHNY and CDR2 SVGAGI come from the germline V gene (reference sequence). The CDR3 is CASSWTDYTEAFF. In DNA form, the CDR3 reads TGTGCCAGCAGCTGGACAGATTACACTGAAGCTTTCTTT.